A single sample is the source of the 23 T cell receptor beta chains below, sequenced in a study of shared clonotypes between healthy human individuals. Method: immunoSEQ multiplex PCR; TCRdb's copy keeps in-frame clones and lacks some. There are about 820,000 clones in the sample; around 92% occur only once, and approximately 25% lies in the top ten. Naive-designated CD8 cells lacked CD45RO, were positively enriched for CCR7, and omitted terminally differentiated effector memory CD45RA+ cells. The sequencing input was naive CD8+ T cells sorted from blood. All receptors come from a man under 40 in good health.

The chain carries TRBV5-1 and TRBJ2-7, with TRBD1 matching over 8 bases. The V gene end was trimmed by 0 bases and the J gene end by 6 bases; junction bases not matched to a gene: 2. Per the germline V gene, CDR1 is SGHRS and CDR2 is YFSETQ. The CDR3 runs 13 residues. The CDR3 protein is CASSLEDRAEQYF. CDR3 nucleotide sequence: TGCGCCAGCAGCTTGGAGGACAGGGCCGAGCAGTACTTC.

The V and J genes are TRBV19 and TRBJ2-1; D unclear. The germline V and J ends were trimmed by 5 bases and 8 bases, with 16 bases remaining between them. The CDR3 is 14 amino acids. The germline CDR1 and CDR2 sequences are LNHDA and SQIVND (reference sequence). The CDR3 nucleotides are TGTGCCAGTAGTCCCGTCGGTCTACTCGATGAGCAGTTCTTC. Its translation is CASSPVGLLDEQFF.

This chain connects TRBV6-1 to TRBJ2-7; D perhaps matches TRBD1 (6 bases). Germline-derived CDR1 and CDR2 are MNHNS and SASEGT. The CDR3 length is 13 residues. Trimming removed 8 bases at V and 4 bases at J, with 15 bases between. For the CDR3, the DNA is TGTGCCAGCGAAGAGGGGGTGGCTTACGAGCAGTACTTC. Translated: CASEEGVAYEQYF.

The chain employs TRBV2 and TRBJ2-1, with a weak D call TRBD2 (6 bases). This CDR3 is 15 amino acids long. Per the germline V gene, CDR1 is SNHLY and CDR2 is FYNNEI. Trimming pared 3 bases from V and 2 bases from J, leaving 11 bases between. The CDR3 spells CASSDPRTTYNEQFF. CDR3 DNA sequence: TGTGCCAGCAGTGATCCCAGGACTACCTACAATGAGCAGTTCTTC.

The chain links TRBV28 to TRBJ2-1, with D possibly TRBD1 on 6 matching bases. Trimming pared 6 bases from V and 9 bases from J, leaving 12 bases between. Per germline, CDR1 MDHEN and CDR2 SYDVKM. CDR3 length: 12 residues. CDR3 bases: TGTGCCAGCAGATCGGGACACCCTGAGCAGTTCTTC. Protein product: CASRSGHPEQFF.

Only a few counts were recorded for this clone. This chain connects TRBV29-1 to TRBJ2-1; D is possibly TRBD2 (5 bases). CDR1 and CDR2 (germline): SQVTM, ANQGSEA. The CDR3 sequence is 11 residues long. CDR3 in DNA: TGCAGTCCTAGGACTGCGGGTGAGCAGTTCTTC. Its translation is CSPRTAGEQFF.

The V and J genes are TRBV9 and TRBJ1-1; D not resolved. The germline V gene has CDR1 SGDLS and CDR2 YYNGEE. V was clipped by 4 bases and J by 5 bases, with 12 bases between them. The CDR3 contains 13 residues. The CDR3: CASSIGGRTEAFF. CDR3 nucleotide sequence: TGTGCCAGCAGCATCGGTGGAAGGACTGAAGCTTTCTTT. Complete variable domain (other parts from reference TRBV9 and TRBJ1-1): DSGVTQTPKHLITATGQRVTLRCSPRSGDLSVYWYQQSLDQGLQFLIQYYNGEERAKGNILERFSAQQFPDLHSELNLSSLELGDSALYFCASSIGGRTEAFFGQGTRLTVV.

The genes are TRBV4-1 and TRBJ2-5, with 9 bases fitting TRBD2. CDR3 size: 17 residues. The germline CDR1 and CDR2 sequences are MGHRA and YSYEKL. With V trimmed by 0 bases and J by 4 bases, 9 bases remained unmatched. The CDR3 region has the DNA TGCGCCAGCAGCCAAGACGGGGTAGCGGGAGTATTAGAGACCCAGTACTTC. Protein product: CASSQDGVAGVLETQYF.

CDR3 protein: CASSTYRDRENEQYF. CDR3 nucleotide sequence: TGTGCCAGCAGCACTTACCGGGACAGGGAGAACGAGCAGTACTTC. The chain has TRBV11-2 and TRBJ2-7; TRBD1 agrees at 9 bases. Looked up from germline, CDR1 is SGHAT and CDR2 is FQNNGV. CDR3 length: 15 residues. The V segment lost 5 bases and the J segment 5 bases; nucleotides outside the gene matches: 10.

In the case of this clone: Additional DNA sequences in this sample encode the identical CDR3. V is TRBV11-2 and J is TRBJ2-7; tentative D call: TRBD1 (6 bases). Trimming removed 5 bases from V and 6 bases from J, with 14 bases in between. CDR3 length: 13 amino acids. The germline V gene encodes CDR1 SGHAT and CDR2 FQNNGV. CDR3 sequence (DNA): TGTGCCAGCAGCCCGGGGACAATAGGCGAGCAGTACTTC. This translates into CASSPGTIGEQYF.

The V and J genes are TRBV1 and TRBJ2-5; the DNA was not compared with TRBD2, the D call given in the table. TRBV1 is a pseudogene segment. The CDR3 spans 18 residues. The CDR3 protein is CTSSQDFPRRGYRETQYF. The CDR3 region has the DNA TGCACCAGCAGCCAAGATTTCCCTAGACGAGGATATCGCGAGACCCAGTACTTC.

This clone is a singleton in its sample. V and J are TRBV15 and TRBJ1-3, with a possible D match to TRBD1 (5 bases). CDR1 and CDR2 (germline): LNHNV, YYDKDF (reference sequence). This CDR3 has 17 residues. The germline V and J ends were trimmed by 0 bases and 5 bases, with 17 bases remaining between them. The chain's CDR3 is CATSRDRSREGRNTIYF. In DNA, the CDR3 is TGTGCCACCAGCAGAGATAGGAGCAGGGAAGGACGAAACACCATATATTTT.

This clone was seen just once. The genes are TRBV28 and TRBJ2-7, with no clear D. Germline values: CDR1 MDHEN, CDR2 SYDVKM. The CDR3 runs to 15 residues. V was cut by 2 bases and J by 0 bases, with 11 bases left in between. The CDR3 sequence is CASSLGQASSYEQYF. The CDR3 DNA sequence: TGTGCCAGCAGTTTAGGCCAGGCCTCCTCCTACGAGCAGTACTTC.

The chain links TRBV7-9 to TRBJ2-1; D gene ambiguous. Trimming removed 1 base from V and 6 bases from J, with 7 bases in between. The length of the CDR3 is 13 residues. The germline V gene encodes CDR1 SEHNR and CDR2 FQNEAQ (reference sequence). The CDR3 loop reads CASSLVLTNEQFF. In DNA, the CDR3 is TGTGCCAGCAGCTTAGTTCTTACCAATGAGCAGTTCTTC.

Comments on this clone: This CDR3 is also generated by other DNA sequences in the sample. CDR3 nucleotide sequence: TGTGCCAGCAGCTTAGCACCGGGACAGATACCAGCTAACTATGGCTACACCTTC. Amino acids: CASSLAPGQIPANYGYTF. This chain joins TRBV7-9 and TRBJ1-2; TRBD1 aligns across 7 bases. The CDR3 contains 18 residues. Trimming cost V 0 bases and J 0 bases; bases outside gene matches: 10. Germline lookup yields CDR1 SEHNR and CDR2 FQNEAQ (reference sequence).

This clone was observed a handful of times. The J gene is TRBJ2-7, the V gene TRBV6-6; D unclear. The CDR3 is 12 residues long. V lost 5 bases and J 3 bases, leaving 8 bases between the germline ends. Looked up from germline, CDR1 is MNHNY and CDR2 is SVGAGI (reference sequence). The CDR3 DNA reads as TGTGCCAGCAGTACGACACGCTACGAGCAGTACTTC. Its protein product is CASSTTRYEQYF.

The V and J genes are TRBV7-9 and TRBJ2-2; D unresolved. The CDR3 totals 16 residues. From germline, CDR1 is SEHNR and CDR2 FQNEAQ (reference sequence). V lost 2 bases and J lost 6, with 16 bases in between. CDR3 region: CASSLFLSVSPGELFF. The DNA of the CDR3 is TGTGCCAGCAGCTTATTCTTGTCAGTTTCCCCCGGGGAGCTGTTTTTT.

The CDR3 region is CASKPAGVSYNEQFF. The CDR3 bases are TGTGCCAGCAAACCAGCGGGAGTCTCCTACAATGAGCAGTTCTTC. The chain combines TRBV27 with TRBJ2-1, with 8 bases matching TRBD2. Germline values: CDR1 MNHEY, CDR2 SMNVEV (reference sequence). V shed 7 bases, J shed 0 bases, and the junction held 5 bases outside the gene matches. This CDR3 contains 15 residues.

J is TRBJ2-1 and V is TRBV9; D is unclear. Trimming shortened V by 0 bases and J by 7 bases, and 14 bases separated the two germline ends. Germline CDR1 SGDLS, CDR2 YYNGEE. The CDR3 extends over 15 amino acids. The CDR3 region has the DNA TGTGCCAGCAGCGTAGGCGGACGGAATGGGAATGAGCAGTTCTTC. Its translation: CASSVGGRNGNEQFF. Together with reference TRBV9 and TRBJ2-1, the CDR3 gives the full variable domain: DSGVTQTPKHLITATGQRVTLRCSPRSGDLSVYWYQQSLDQGLQFLIQYYNGEERAKGNILERFSAQQFPDLHSELNLSSLELGDSALYFCASSVGGRNGNEQFFGPGTRLTVL.

This chain links TRBV4-1 with TRBJ2-7; D is possibly TRBD1 (6 bases). The germline CDR1 and CDR2 sequences are MGHRA and YSYEKL. The CDR3 is 15 amino acids. Trimming took 6 bases from V and 3 from J, leaving 18 bases between them. The CDR3 here is CASSPSITGSYEQYF. Here the CDR3 DNA reads TGCGCCAGCAGTCCCTCAATTACAGGGAGCTACGAGCAGTACTTC.

To note about this clone: Other DNA variants within this sample encode the same CDR3. The rearrangement joins TRBV28 to TRBJ2-1; D is unresolved. Germline lookup yields CDR1 MDHEN and CDR2 SYDVKM. V was cut by 3 bases and J by 5 bases, with 5 bases left in between. CDR3 length: 12 residues. CDR3 bases: TGTGCCAGCAGTTTGGGCAACAATGAGCAGTTCTTC. This translates into CASSLGNNEQFF.

This clone came up once. The chain uses TRBV10-2 and TRBJ1-1; D unclear. Germline V gene data show CDR1 as WSHSY and CDR2 as SAAADI. The CDR3 contains 15 residues. Trimming cost V 1 base and J 0 bases, with 9 bases left between them. The CDR3 protein is CASSEFEGMNTEAFF. As DNA, the CDR3 is TGCGCCAGCAGTGAGTTCGAGGGAATGAACACTGAAGCTTTCTTT.

Turning to this clone: A single base separates this from a much larger clone, so it may be a read error. The rearrangement joins TRBV11-2 to TRBJ2-1, with 11 bases aligning to TRBD2. The CDR3 length is 15 residues. V lost 0 bases, J lost 5 bases, and 0 bases stayed unmatched. CDR1 is SGHAT and CDR2 is FQNNGV in the germline V gene. The CDR3 is CASSLELAGDNEQFF. CDR3 coding DNA: TGTGCCAGCAGCTTAGAACTAGCGGGAGACAATGAGCAGTTCTTC. Full variable domain (missing parts from reference TRBV11-2 and TRBJ2-1): EAGVAQSPRYKIIEKRQSVAFWCNPISGHATLYWYQQILGQGPKLLIQFQNNGVVDDSQLPKDRFSAERLKGVDSTLKIQPAKLEDSAVYLCASSLELAGDNEQFFGPGTRLTVL.